The clone carrying this T cell receptor beta chain has a handful of counts. What it binds is unknown. This sample stems from a study of cytomegalovirus exposure and HLA in healthy donors. Study-level points and caveats: Sequencing probably produced one cluster of sequence variants that were highly shared.

This CDR3 has 17 residues. Deletions cut 2 bases from V and 0 bases from J, with 11 bases between. The germline CDR1 and CDR2 sequences are SGHTA and FQGNSA. The PCR had 60 Vbeta and 13 Jbeta primers. Measured with immunoSEQ multiplex PCR; TCRdb has only the in-frame clones, and not every one. The sample includes about 57,000 clones, approximately 80% of them seen just once. The chain links TRBV7-2 to TRBJ2-6; tentative D call: TRBD1 (7 bases). Specimen: PBMCs. This TCR was sampled from a woman younger than 45 in good health and CMV-seronegative. The CDR3, as DNA: TGTGCCAGCAGCTTACAGGGGGGCCACTCTGGGGCCAACGTCCTGACTTTC. It encodes CASSLQGGHSGANVLTF.